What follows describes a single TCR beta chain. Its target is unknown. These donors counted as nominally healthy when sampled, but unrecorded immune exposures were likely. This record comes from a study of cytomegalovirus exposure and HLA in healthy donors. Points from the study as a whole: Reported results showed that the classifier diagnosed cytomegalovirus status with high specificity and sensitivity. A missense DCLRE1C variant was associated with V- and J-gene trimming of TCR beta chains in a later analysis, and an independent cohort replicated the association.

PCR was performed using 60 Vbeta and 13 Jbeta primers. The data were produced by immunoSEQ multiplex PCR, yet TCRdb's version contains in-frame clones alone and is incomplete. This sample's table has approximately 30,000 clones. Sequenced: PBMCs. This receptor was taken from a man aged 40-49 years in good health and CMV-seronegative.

The CDR3 DNA reads as TGTGCCAGCATTAACAGGGGTAGCTCCTACAATGAGCAGTTCTTC. Its protein is CASINRGSSYNEQFF. The chain combines TRBV6-5 with TRBJ2-1; 7 nucleotides line up with TRBD1. Germline V gene lookup returns CDR1 MNHEY and CDR2 SVGAGI. Trimming at V came to 7 bases and at J to 0 bases, leaving 6 bases not matched to a gene. There are 15 residues in the CDR3.